This T cell receptor (beta chain) was observed in a study of T cells expressing NK-cell markers. Per the germline V gene, CDR1 is LGHNA and CDR2 is YSLEER. The CDR3 sequence is 18 residues long. Findings and caveats of the study: What remained unclear was the HCMV specificity of expanded NKG2C+ T cell clones.

Comment on this clonotype: The antigen is unknown.

No DNA is given; TCRdb re-called the 5' RACE reads and lists each CDR3 protein once. The sample yields about 450,000 distinct CDR3 sequences, of which the top ten take up more than 7%. The chain links TRBV4-3 to TRBJ2-1; TCRdb names TRBD2, which stays unverified in the absence of DNA. The receptor was isolated from a woman between 18 and 75 years old in good health. The sequenced material came from blood T cells: a sorted CD56 or NKG2C T cell subset, CD4+ or CD8+ T cells, or bulk PBMC T cells (not recorded which). The CDR3 spells CASSQDRWASGSYNEQFF.